This T cell receptor beta chain was sequenced during a study of human T cells and chemical hapten exposure. Regarding time point: patch test 1, 2 weeks after DPC sensitization. Regarding treatment: therapeutic diphenylcyclopropenone sensitization with weekly scalp DPC. V dropped 0 bases and J dropped 5 bases, with 16 bases sitting between them. The CDR3 totals 16 residues. The germline gives CDR1 MNHNS, CDR2 SASEGT. TCRdb recomputed calls from the RACE reads with MiXCR, one row per CDR3 protein. This table has some 380,000 distinct CDR3 sequences, 4.8% appearing once. This clonotype was counted at least ten times.

The source of this sequence is a woman in her fifties or sixties with alopecia areata. Some clones in this sample may be carry-over from other donors' samples. The V call is TRBV6-1, the J call TRBJ1-1; tentatively, D is TRBD1 (6 bases). The sequencing here drew on whole blood, taken in connection with sensitization to the hapten diphenylcyclopropenone (DPC). The CDR3 spells CASSEAVRGAFTEAFF. The CDR3 DNA is TGTGCCAGCAGTGAAGCGGTACGGGGGGCTTTTACTGAAGCTTTCTTT.